This T cell receptor (beta chain) was captured by sequencing in a study of blood T cell repertoires in COVID-19. Background on the study: Researchers got acute and convalescent COVID-19 samples from the United States, Italy and Spain.

The CDR3 spans 13 residues. V was cut by 5 bases and J by 7 bases, with 14 bases left in between. Germline V gives CDR1 SGHTA, CDR2 FQGNSA. TCRdb's copy holds only in-frame clones and misses some; the assay was immunoSEQ multiplex PCR. This table holds about 200,000 clones, just under 90% found once. The material sequenced was peripheral blood. The receptor's source is a man between 60 and 75 years old who had recovered from COVID-19. The chain is built from TRBV7-2 and TRBJ1-1; possible D gene TRBD1, 5 bases. The CDR3 protein is CASSQTGVGEAFF. In DNA, the CDR3 is TGTGCCAGCAGCCAAACAGGCGTTGGTGAAGCTTTCTTT.